The sequence of this T cell receptor (beta chain) was determined in a study of identical twins (dated by TCRdb to the mid-2010s). Some background on the complete study: To test whether fetal clonotypes persist, the study used deep sequencing on TCR alpha and beta repertoires from monozygotic twins, unrelated adults of various ages, and cord blood. To rule out contamination, replicate twin experiments were performed at different times with different library preparation protocols.

Libraries were prepared through 5' RACE. Sequencing was performed on an Illumina HiSeq 2000. A universal primer binding site was added through template switching, and the final cDNA carried a unique molecular identifier so that TCR cDNA molecules could be counted accurately. First-strand cDNA for TCR alpha and beta chains was synthesized from specific primers in the conserved constant-segment region. To control for contamination, every cDNA library was double barcoded, receiving both a SMART-Mk sample barcode and Illumina barcodes. TruSeq adapter sequences, together with Illumina sample barcodes, were added in two successive PCR steps. TCR alpha and beta cDNA libraries were sequenced on the Illumina HiSeq platform with custom primers. For the original study's pipeline: Raw reads were processed with MiGEC to extract unique molecular identifiers, and MiXCR was used to determine CDR3 positions. For each individual, recombination models were inferred using an EM algorithm with the repgenHMM and IGoR tools. The tcR package in R was used for shared clonotype analysis, with sharing normalized by the product of cloneset sizes. To study raw recombination without the effects of thymic and clonal selection, out-of-frame nonproductive sequences were analyzed. TCRdb applied fastp at Q25 and MiXCR to the public reads, then kept only in-frame beta chains. All rows with the same CDR3 protein become a single entry with the most common DNA and genes. In this record, the V and J calls reflect TCRdb's handling and not the investigators' own analysis. Within this sample are hundreds of thousands of distinct CDR3 sequences, with 6% to 8% of them counted one time only. Jointly, the top ten make up more than 5% of the sample.

Taken from the germline V gene, the CDR1 and CDR2 loops are SGHAT and FQNNGV. The CDR3 runs 12 residues from the cysteine to the phenylalanine. The CDR3 DNA has 36 bases and is translated from base 1. The V and J ends are trimmed by 3 bases and 6 bases, leaving 5 bases between them. All donors were healthy Caucasians. The twin cohort comprised three pairs of female monozygotic twins, all aged roughly 18 to 29 years. CD4+ and CD8+ T cell populations were isolated with positive isolation kits from Invitrogen. The table lists this clonotype with many counts. The antigen it recognizes is unknown. Per-base quality was not reported, and no clone a single base away is much larger than it. Results the study describes overall, beyond this receptor: Because the same donors could not be followed over many years, the conclusions depended on cross-sectional statistical analysis. Abundant cord blood beta clonotypes carried fewer insertions; young adult naive repertoires showed a weaker similar trend, while memory repertoires showed none. Compared with coincidental sharing between unrelated individuals, out-of-frame TCR alpha sequences shared between twins had an excess of sequences with low generation probability. Zero-insertion analyses could be partly confounded by invariant T cells such as MAIT and iNKT, although diverse VJ usage argued against such confounding for most clonotypes. The excess sharing between twins in beta out-of-frame sequences was weaker because fewer shared sequences reduced the signal-to-noise ratio. Recombination models systematically underestimated out-of-frame TCR alpha sharing in monozygotic twins but agreed with sharing between unrelated individuals.

The data also belong to a second study, concerning yellow fever vaccine responses in identical twins. The other study reports the following: The T cell response to vaccination in identical twins was reported by the authors to appear partly convergent and partly personalized. Focusing on identical twins, the study followed the T cell clones that responded to the vaccine, and did so with precision.

The sequencing sample was made of CD8+ T cells sorted from blood. The rearranged segments are TRBV11-2 and TRBJ2-2, with an unclear D gene assignment. The TCR originated in a woman under 30 in good health. The nucleotide sequence is given as TGTGCCAGCAGCTTTAGTGCCGGGGAGCTGTTTTTT. The translation is CASSFSAGELFF.